What follows are 29 T cell receptor beta chains derived from one specimen sequenced in a study of blood T cell repertoires in COVID-19. Clones were sequenced by immunoSEQ multiplex PCR, and TCRdb holds only the in-frame ones, with some missing. The sample comprises around 150,000 clones, 90% of which are singletons, and roughly 19% rests with the top ten. Sequencing used peripheral blood. All receptors come from a man between 60 and 75 years old with active or convalescent COVID-19.

This rearrangement joins TRBV15 to TRBJ1-4; D ambiguous. CDR3 length: 17 residues. Trimming left V 3 bases short and J 8 bases short, with 22 bases between. Germline lookup yields CDR1 LNHNV and CDR2 YYDKDF (reference sequence). CDR3 amino acids: CATSSLTRDLMEEKLFF. CDR3 sequence (DNA): TGTGCCACCAGCAGTCTAACCCGGGATCTTATGGAGGAAAAACTGTTTTTT. The full variable domain, its missing parts supplied by reference TRBV15 and TRBJ1-4, is DAMVIQNPRYQVTQFGKPVTLSCSQTLNHNVMYWYQQKSSQAPKLLFHYYDKDFNNEADTPDNFQSRRPNTSFCFLDIRSPGLGDTAMYLCATSSLTRDLMEEKLFFGSGTQLSVL.

In its sample, this clone was seen once. The genes are TRBV6-6 and TRBJ2-7, with D possibly TRBD1 on 6 matching bases. The ends were cut back, 6 bases at V and 2 bases at J, with 11 bases in the middle. Germline V gene data show CDR1 as MNHNY and CDR2 as SVGAGI (reference sequence). CDR3 length: 13 amino acids. The CDR3 DNA follows: TGTGCCAGCAGAGACGGACAGACCTACGAGCAGTACTTC. Its protein is CASRDGQTYEQYF.

The gene calls are TRBV7-2 and TRBJ1-1, with D possibly TRBD1 on 5 matching bases. Per germline, CDR1 SGHTA and CDR2 FQGNSA. The length of the CDR3 is 16 residues. V was clipped by 2 bases and J by 5 bases, with 18 bases between them. CDR3 nucleotides: TGTGCCAGCAGCTTACCCCAGGGAGGGAGGGAGACTGAAGCTTTCTTT. As protein: CASSLPQGGRETEAFF.

The rearrangement links TRBV18 to TRBJ1-3; 7 nucleotides align to TRBD1. Germline CDR1 and CDR2: KGHSH and LQKENI. The CDR3 length is 16 residues. Unmatched junction bases numbered 5, after V lost 3 bases and J lost 0 bases. CDR3 bases: TGTGCCAGCTCACCTCCGACAGGGTACTCTGGAAACACCATATATTTT. Translation: CASSPPTGYSGNTIYF.

This CDR3 reads CSASFTGITGELFF. The CDR3 DNA sequence: TGCAGTGCTAGTTTCACAGGGATCACCGGGGAGCTGTTTTTT. The chain has TRBV20-1 and TRBJ2-2, with TRBD1 as a possible D gene (6 bases). V was pared by 3 bases and J by 4 bases, with 12 bases between. CDR1 DFQATT and CDR2 SNEGSKA come from the germline V gene (reference sequence). The CDR3 is 14 residues long.

V is TRBV18 and J is TRBJ1-1; possibly TRBD1 for D (5 bases). CDR1 is KGHSH and CDR2 is LQKENI in the germline V gene. The length of the CDR3 is 13 residues. V lost 4 bases and J lost 4, with 10 bases in between. The chain's CDR3 is CASSQGSGTEAFF. The CDR3 DNA reads TGTGCCAGCTCACAGGGGTCGGGCACTGAAGCTTTCTTT.

The genes are TRBV5-6 and TRBJ2-7, with a tentative D call TRBD2 (6 bases). CDR1 is SGHDT and CDR2 is YYEEEE in the germline V gene. V dropped 4 bases and J dropped 0 bases, with 14 bases sitting between them. The length of the CDR3 is 15 residues. The CDR3 sequence is CASSRRVLSSYEQYF. CDR3 sequence (DNA): TGTGCCAGCAGCCGGAGGGTCTTGAGCTCCTACGAGCAGTACTTC. The variable domain in full, with the rest retrieved from reference TRBV5-6 and TRBJ2-7, is DAGVTQSPTHLIKTRGQQVTLRCSPKSGHDTVSWYQQALGQGPQFIFQYYEEEERQRGNFPDRFSGHQFPNYSSELNVNALLLGDSALYLCASSRRVLSSYEQYFGPGTRLTVT.

This clone has a single count. The chain employs TRBV5-6 and TRBJ1-1; D not certain. The CDR3 runs to 16 residues. Trimming left V 0 bases short and J 0 bases short, with 12 bases between. Germline V gives CDR1 SGHDT, CDR2 YYEEEE. The CDR3 DNA reads as TGTGCCAGCAGCTTGGGTTACCAGTTAATGAACACTGAAGCTTTCTTT. This gives the protein CASSLGYQLMNTEAFF.

This sequence joins TRBV3-1 (or the pseudogene TRBV3-2) and TRBJ1-1; D gene uncertain. Trimming removed 5 bases at V and 8 bases at J, with 15 bases between. The CDR3 is 13 residues long. CDR1 is LGHDT, CDR2 YNNKEL, per germline (reference sequence). In DNA form, the CDR3 reads TGTGCCAGCAGCGAGCACCCCCCGGGAGAAGCTTTCTTT. Translating gives CASSEHPPGEAFF.

This sequence joins TRBV18 and TRBJ2-6; D perhaps matches TRBD1 (5 bases). The CDR3 extends over 16 amino acids. Trimming shortened V by 0 bases and J by 0 bases, and 6 bases separated the two germline ends. Looked up from germline, CDR1 is KGHSH and CDR2 is LQKENI. The CDR3 region is CASSPPQGSGANVLTF. CDR3 in DNA: TGTGCCAGCTCACCACCGCAGGGCTCTGGGGCCAACGTCCTGACTTTC.

The chain employs TRBV7-9 and TRBJ1-2, with D perhaps matching TRBD1 (6 bases). The CDR3 runs to 15 residues. Germline CDR1 is SEHNR and CDR2 is FQNEAQ (reference sequence). Trimming removed 3 bases at V and 8 bases at J, with 19 bases between. CDR3 coding DNA: TGTGCCAGCAGCTTCCGTAATGGGGGCTTAGGAGGCTACACCTTC. It translates to CASSFRNGGLGGYTF.

This rearrangement joins TRBV7-9 to TRBJ1-1; D is ambiguous. Germline loops: CDR1 SEHNR, CDR2 FQNEAQ (reference sequence). The CDR3 totals 15 residues. Deletions cut 1 base from V and 7 bases from J, with 16 bases between. As DNA, the CDR3 is TGTGCCAGCAGCTTAGGGGCAGGCAGTCCCGGTGAAGCTTTCTTT. Encoded protein: CASSLGAGSPGEAFF.

The CDR3 sequence is CASSIGTNTEAFF. The CDR3 DNA reads TGTGCCAGTAGTATAGGTACAAACACTGAAGCTTTCTTT. The V gene is TRBV19, the J gene TRBJ1-1, with unresolved D. Trimming took off 1 base at V and 2 bases at J, with 5 bases between the two ends. Germline V CDR1 and CDR2: LNHDA, SQIVND (reference sequence). CDR3 length equals 13 residues.

The gene calls are TRBV7-2 and TRBJ2-5; 7 positions match TRBD2. The CDR3 runs to 14 residues. The J segment lost 2 bases and the V segment lost 6 bases, leaving 6 bases of the junction unmatched. Germline assignment: CDR1 SGHTA and CDR2 FQGNSA. CDR3 bases: TGTGCCAGCAGAACCAGCGGGGCACAAGAGACCCAGTACTTC. Encoded protein: CASRTSGAQETQYF.

V and J are TRBV7-2 and TRBJ2-7, with a tentative D call TRBD2 (6 bases). Per germline, CDR1 SGHTA and CDR2 FQGNSA. With 0 bases removed from V and 4 bases from J, the gap between germline ends came to 13 bases. The CDR3 length is 15 residues. CDR3 region: CASSLAAGNRYEQYF. The CDR3 DNA is TGTGCCAGCAGCTTAGCTGCGGGAAATAGATACGAGCAGTACTTC.

CDR3 coding DNA: TGTGCCATCAAAGGAGGGGACAGACCGATGCTCTACGAGCAGTACTTC. Translation gives CAIKGGDRPMLYEQYF. The rearrangement uses TRBV10-3 and TRBJ2-7; D may be TRBD1 (7 bases). The CDR3 loop spans 16 amino acids. Trimming cost V 7 bases and J 3 bases, with 22 bases left between them. The germline gives CDR1 ENHRY, CDR2 SYGVKD.

The chain combines TRBV6-4 with TRBJ2-2, with D possibly matching TRBD2 (6 bases). The V end lost 5 bases, the J end lost 4 bases, and 8 bases lay between the germline ends. The germline CDR1 and CDR2 sequences are MRHNA and SNTAGT. CDR3 length: 13 amino acids. The CDR3 DNA follows: TGTGCCAGCAGTCGGGACTTCACCGGGGAGCTGTTTTTT. Translating it yields CASSRDFTGELFF.

For the CDR3, the DNA is TGTGCCAGTAGTATAGTCCGGGACAGCAATGAGCAGTTCTTC. Encoded protein: CASSIVRDSNEQFF. V gene TRBV19 combines with J gene TRBJ2-1, with 7 nucleotides matching TRBD1. CDR1 LNHDA and CDR2 SQIVND come from the germline V gene (reference sequence). The CDR3 has 14 amino acids. Losses at the gene ends were 1 base for V and 6 bases for J; bases not matched to a gene: 3.

This rearrangement joins TRBV11-3 to TRBJ1-5, with 9 bases lining up with TRBD1. The J segment lost 9 bases and the V segment lost 3 bases, leaving 6 bases of the junction unmatched. The germline gives CDR1 SGHNT, CDR2 YENEEA. The CDR3 consists of 14 residues. The CDR3 here is CASSLDRGTWPQHF. In nucleotides, the CDR3 is TGTGCCAGCAGCTTGGACAGGGGTACTTGGCCCCAGCATTTT.

This clone has a single count. The V and J genes are TRBV7-2 and TRBJ1-4, with TRBD1 as a possible D gene (6 bases). The CDR3 runs to 16 residues. From germline, CDR1 is SGHTA and CDR2 FQGNSA. Trimming shortened V by 5 bases and J by 1 base, and 14 bases separated the two germline ends. CDR3 amino acids: CASSGGYRVTNEKLFF. DNA for the CDR3: TGTGCCAGCAGCGGAGGATACAGGGTAACTAATGAAAAACTGTTTTTT.

The rearrangement uses TRBV4-2 and TRBJ2-5, with 9 bases that match TRBD1. The CDR3 covers 16 residues. Per the germline V gene, CDR1 is LGHNA and CDR2 is YNFKEQ. Trimming took 4 bases from V and 4 from J; bases not matched to a gene: 10. CDR3 in amino acids: CASSLEPGQGSETQYF. The DNA for the CDR3 is TGTGCCAGCAGCCTAGAACCGGGACAGGGTTCAGAGACCCAGTACTTC.

The rearrangement uses TRBV5-6 and TRBJ1-3; D may be TRBD1 (6 bases). Germline CDR1 SGHDT, CDR2 YYEEEE. The CDR3 length is 13 residues. The V gene lost 2 bases and the J gene lost 8 bases, with 11 bases spanning the gap. CDR3 region: CASSLQGRDTIYF. CDR3 nucleotides: TGTGCCAGCAGCTTACAGGGCCGAGACACCATATATTTT.

This clone was picked up one time. The V call is TRBV18, the J call TRBJ1-1; D is unclear. V was cut by 2 bases and J by 1 base, with 5 bases left in between. CDR3 size: 13 residues. Germline V lookup: CDR1 KGHSH, CDR2 LQKENI. The CDR3 DNA reads as TGTGCCAGCTCACCAAACGGGAACACTGAAGCTTTCTTT. It specifies CASSPNGNTEAFF. The variable domain in full, with the rest retrieved from reference TRBV18 and TRBJ1-1, is NAGVMQNPRHLVRRRGQEARLRCSPMKGHSHVYWYRQLPEEGLKFMVYLQKENIIDESGMPKERFSAEFPKEGPSILRIQQVVRGDSAAYFCASSPNGNTEAFFGQGTRLTVV.

The chain combines TRBV7-2 with TRBJ1-1; no firm D call. The CDR3 is 15 residues long. The V end was cut by 0 bases, the J end by 4 bases, with 12 bases between. In germline, CDR1 is SGHTA, CDR2 FQGNSA. In nucleotides, the CDR3 is TGTGCCAGCAGCTTAGCCACCGGAGGTGGCACTGAAGCTTTCTTT. This translates into CASSLATGGGTEAFF.

V and J are TRBV6-5 and TRBJ1-3, with 9 bases aligning to TRBD1. The germline gives CDR1 MNHEY, CDR2 SVGAGI. The V and J ends lost 5 bases and 4 bases, in that order; junction bases with no gene match: 6. The CDR3 contains 15 residues. The CDR3 DNA is TGTGCCAGCAGTAAGGGACAGGGTAACGGAAACACCATATATTTT. Translation: CASSKGQGNGNTIYF.

The rearrangement uses TRBV7-2 and TRBJ2-7, with D unclear. Trimming removed 2 bases from V and 12 bases from J, with 17 bases in between. The CDR3 loop spans 13 amino acids. CDR1 is SGHTA and CDR2 is FQGNSA in the germline V gene. The CDR3 DNA reads TGTGCCAGCAGCTTAAGTGCCAGGTCCCCACCGTACTTC. This codes for CASSLSARSPPYF.

This sequence joins TRBV11-2 and TRBJ2-1, with TRBD1 matching 9 bases. Per germline, CDR1 SGHAT and CDR2 FQNNGV. The V segment lost 3 bases and the J segment 8 bases; nucleotides outside the gene matches: 8. The CDR3 loop spans 15 amino acids. The CDR3 protein is CASSFTGGYIYEQFF. The CDR3 nucleotides are TGTGCCAGCAGCTTTACAGGGGGCTACATTTATGAGCAGTTCTTC.

J is TRBJ1-1 and V is TRBV5-1; 9 bases are shared with TRBD1. V shed 2 bases, J shed 5 bases, and the junction held 4 bases outside the gene matches. Per the germline V gene, CDR1 is SGHRS and CDR2 is YFSETQ. This CDR3 is 14 amino acids long. The CDR3 bases are TGCGCCAGCAGCTTACAGGGGGCCGAAACTGAAGCTTTCTTT. The encoded protein is CASSLQGAETEAFF.

The rearrangement joins TRBV6-5 to TRBJ2-1, with 9 bases that match TRBD2. After removal of 2 bases from V and 7 bases from J, the junction contained 6 bases not matched to a gene. CDR1 is MNHEY and CDR2 is SVGAGI in the germline V gene. The CDR3 is 15 amino acids. The CDR3 loop reads CASSYQAGGRNEQFF. CDR3 bases: TGTGCCAGCAGTTACCAAGCGGGGGGAAGGAATGAGCAGTTCTTC.